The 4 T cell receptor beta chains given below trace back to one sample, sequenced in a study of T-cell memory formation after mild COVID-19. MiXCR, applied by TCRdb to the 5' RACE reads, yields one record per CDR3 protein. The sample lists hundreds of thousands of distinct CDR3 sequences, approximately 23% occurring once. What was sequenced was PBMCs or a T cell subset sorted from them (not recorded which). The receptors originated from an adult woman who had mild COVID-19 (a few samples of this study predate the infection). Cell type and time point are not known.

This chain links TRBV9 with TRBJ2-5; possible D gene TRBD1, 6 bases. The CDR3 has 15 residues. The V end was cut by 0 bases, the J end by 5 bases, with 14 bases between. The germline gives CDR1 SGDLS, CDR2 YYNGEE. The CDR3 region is CASSVGQGIRETQYF. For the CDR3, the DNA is TGTGCCAGCAGCGTAGGTCAGGGGATTCGGGAGACCCAGTACTTC.

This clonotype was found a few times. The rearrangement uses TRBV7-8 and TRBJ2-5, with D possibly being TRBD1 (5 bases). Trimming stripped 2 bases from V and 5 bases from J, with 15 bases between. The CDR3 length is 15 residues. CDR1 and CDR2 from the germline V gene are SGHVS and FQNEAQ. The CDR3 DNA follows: TGTGCCAGCAGCTTAAATCCAGGGATTTGGGAGACCCAGTACTTC. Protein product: CASSLNPGIWETQYF. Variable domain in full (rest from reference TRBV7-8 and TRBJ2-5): GAGVSQSPRYKVAKRGQDVALRCDPISGHVSLFWYQQALGQGPEFLTYFQNEAQLDKSGLPSDRFFAERPEGSVSTLKIQRTQQEDSAVYLCASSLNPGIWETQYFGPGTRLLVL.

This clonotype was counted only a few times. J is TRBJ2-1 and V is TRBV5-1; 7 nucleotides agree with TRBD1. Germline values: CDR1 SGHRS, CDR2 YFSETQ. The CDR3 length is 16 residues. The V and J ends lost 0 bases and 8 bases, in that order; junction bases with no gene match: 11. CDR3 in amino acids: CASSLEGGAGWDEQFF. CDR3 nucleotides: TGCGCCAGCAGCTTGGAAGGGGGCGCCGGGTGGGATGAGCAGTTCTTC.

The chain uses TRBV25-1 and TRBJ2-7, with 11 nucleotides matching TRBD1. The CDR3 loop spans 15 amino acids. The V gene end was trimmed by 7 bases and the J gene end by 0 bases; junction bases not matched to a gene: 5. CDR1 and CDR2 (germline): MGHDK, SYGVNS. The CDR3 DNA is TGTGCCAGCACTCCGGGGACAGGGGGCTCCTACGAGCAGTACTTC. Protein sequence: CASTPGTGGSYEQYF.